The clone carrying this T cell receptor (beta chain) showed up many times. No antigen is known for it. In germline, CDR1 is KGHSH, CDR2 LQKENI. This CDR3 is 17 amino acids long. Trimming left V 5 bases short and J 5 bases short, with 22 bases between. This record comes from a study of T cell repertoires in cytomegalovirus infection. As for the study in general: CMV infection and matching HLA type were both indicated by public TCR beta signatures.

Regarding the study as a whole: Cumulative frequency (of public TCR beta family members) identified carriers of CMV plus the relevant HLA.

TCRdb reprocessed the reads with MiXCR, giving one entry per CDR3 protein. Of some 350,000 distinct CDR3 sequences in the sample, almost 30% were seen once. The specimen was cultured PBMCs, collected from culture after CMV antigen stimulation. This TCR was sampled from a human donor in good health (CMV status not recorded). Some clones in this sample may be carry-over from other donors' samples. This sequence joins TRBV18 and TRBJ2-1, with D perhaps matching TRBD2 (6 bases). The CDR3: CASSILLAGGIHNEQFF. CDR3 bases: TGTGCCAGCTCAATCCTCTTAGCAGGCGGGATCCACAATGAGCAGTTCTTC. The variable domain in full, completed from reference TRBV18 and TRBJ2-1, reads NAGVMQNPRHLVRRRGQEARLRCSPMKGHSHVYWYRQLPEEGLKFMVYLQKENIIDESGMPKERFSAEFPKEGPSILRIQQVVRGDSAAYFCASSILLAGGIHNEQFFGPGTRLTVL.